The 27 T cell receptor beta chains below all came from one sample that was sequenced in a study of T-cell memory formation after mild COVID-19. TCRdb re-derived calls from the 5' RACE reads in MiXCR, one entry per CDR3 protein. In the table there are under 350,000 distinct CDR3 sequences, about a sixth of which are singletons. Sample: PBMCs or a T cell subset sorted from them (not recorded which). The receptors were sampled from a young man who had mild COVID-19 (a few samples of this study predate the infection). Cell type and time point are not known.

This chain links TRBV20-1 with TRBJ2-3; 8 bases line up with TRBD2. Germline-derived CDR1 and CDR2 are DFQATT and SNEGSKA (reference sequence). V shed 0 bases and J 1 base; nucleotides not matched to a gene: 3. The CDR3 sequence is 15 residues long. The CDR3 DNA sequence: TGCAGTGCTAGAGATTCGGGGGGGCGCACAGATACGCAGTATTTT. Translating gives CSARDSGGRTDTQYF.

The chain combines TRBV20-1 with TRBJ2-1; 8 nucleotides align to TRBD2. J lost 8 bases, V lost 1 base, and 10 bases had no gene match. The CDR3 runs 15 residues. CDR1 and CDR2 from the germline V gene are DFQATT and SNEGSKA (reference sequence). The CDR3 region is CSARVADGGAHEQFF. CDR3 DNA: TGCAGTGCTAGAGTGGCGGACGGGGGGGCCCATGAGCAGTTCTTC.

This clonotype was detected only a few times. The chain has TRBV5-1 and TRBJ1-5; 7 bases align to TRBD1. There are 15 residues in the CDR3. Trimming cost V 2 bases and J 2 bases; bases outside gene matches: 4. Germline V gene data show CDR1 as SGHRS and CDR2 as YFSETQ. This chain's CDR3 is CASSFTGEGNQPQHF. The DNA for the CDR3 is TGCGCCAGCAGCTTCACAGGGGAAGGCAATCAGCCCCAGCATTTT.

Comments on this clonotype: Because the CDR3 is missing its conserved closing phenylalanine or tryptophan, this is likely a read error. The CDR3, as DNA: TGTGCCAGCAGTGAATTCCGGGGGAGAAACAATGAGCAGTTCTTA. Protein product: CASSEFRGRNNEQFL. The rearrangement uses TRBV25-1 and TRBJ2-1; D may be TRBD2 (6 bases). Germline CDR1 MGHDK, CDR2 SYGVNS. Trimming cost V 1 base and J 5 bases, with 12 bases left between them. The CDR3 totals 15 residues.

The genes are TRBV9 and TRBJ2-3; D gene unclear. Germline values: CDR1 SGDLS, CDR2 YYNGEE. Trimming left V 3 bases short and J 4 bases short, with 9 bases between. CDR3 size: 13 residues. The DNA of the CDR3 is TGTGCCAGCAGCGGTTTGGAACCAGATACGCAGTATTTT. The encoded protein is CASSGLEPDTQYF.

The J gene is TRBJ1-2, the V gene TRBV7-9; D remains unclear. Per germline, CDR1 SEHNR and CDR2 FQNEAQ (reference sequence). The V gene lost 6 bases and the J gene lost 4 bases, with 12 bases spanning the gap. The CDR3 has 13 residues. The DNA of the CDR3 is TGTGCCAGCAGTTTTCAAACCTCCTATGGCTACACCTTC. It yields the protein CASSFQTSYGYTF. The full variable domain, rest sourced from reference TRBV7-9 and TRBJ1-2, is DTGVSQNPRHKITKRGQNVTFRCDPISEHNRLYWYRQTLGQGPEFLTYFQNEAQLEKSRLLSDRFSAERPKGSFSTLEIQRTEQGDSAMYLCASSFQTSYGYTFGSGTRLTVV.

The chain links TRBV27 to TRBJ1-5, with D maybe TRBD1 (5 bases). Per germline, CDR1 MNHEY and CDR2 SMNVEV (reference sequence). Trimming took off 0 bases at V and 5 bases at J, with 11 bases between the two ends. This CDR3 region has 15 residues. CDR3 in amino acids: CASSLSGVAHQPQHF. CDR3 nucleotides: TGTGCCAGCAGTTTATCGGGGGTCGCTCATCAGCCCCAGCATTTT.

The CDR3 coding sequence is TGTGCCAGCAGTTCACGCGGCTATGGCTACACCTTC. The encoded protein is CASSSRGYGYTF. The V and J genes are TRBV12-3 or TRBV12-4 and TRBJ1-2; D not resolved. The V end lost 4 bases, the J end lost 4 bases, and 7 bases lay between the germline ends. The CDR3 is made up of 12 amino acids.

The chain links TRBV7-6 to TRBJ2-1; the match to TRBD2 covers 12 bases. Trimming cost V 5 bases and J 7 bases; bases outside gene matches: 6. Germline lookup yields CDR1 SGHVS and CDR2 FNYEAQ. There are 15 residues in the CDR3. The CDR3 region is CASSRLAGESNEQFF. CDR3 nucleotide sequence: TGTGCCAGCAGCCGACTAGCGGGGGAATCAAATGAGCAGTTCTTC.

This chain uses TRBV9 with TRBJ1-2; no clear D gene. Looked up from germline, CDR1 is SGDLS and CDR2 is YYNGEE. The CDR3 has 11 residues. The V and J ends lost 7 bases and 8 bases respectively, with 12 bases between them. CDR3 nucleotide sequence: TGTGCCAGCTGGGGAAGGAGCGGCTACACCTTC. It specifies CASWGRSGYTF.

The sample holds many counts of this clonotype. The chain couples TRBV12-3 or TRBV12-4 to TRBJ2-4, with a tentative D call TRBD2 (5 bases). With 1 base removed from V and 6 bases from J, the gap between germline ends came to 10 bases. CDR3 size: 14 residues. CDR3 DNA: TGTGCCAGCAGTTTAGGACGGGGTGGAAACATTCAGTACTTC. It encodes CASSLGRGGNIQYF.

This clonotype has a handful of counts. The chain uses TRBV7-3 and TRBJ2-1; D remains ambiguous. Trimming shortened V by 5 bases and J by 3 bases, and 14 bases separated the two germline ends. The CDR3 contains 15 residues. Looked up from germline, CDR1 is SGHTA and CDR2 is FQGTGA. CDR3 DNA: TGTGCCAGCAGCAAGGGCGGATCCATCTACAATGAGCAGTTCTTC. This translates into CASSKGGSIYNEQFF.

This clonotype was seen a handful of times. The rearrangement joins TRBV7-7 to TRBJ2-1; TRBD2 agrees at 10 bases. V was pared by 1 base and J by 4 bases, with 10 bases of the junction left unmatched. CDR3 length: 18 residues. Germline CDR1 SSHAT, CDR2 FNYEAQ (reference sequence). The CDR3 DNA reads TGTGCCAGCAGCTTAGTTGACGGGTCAGCGGGGGGGTACAATGAGCAGTTCTTC. This translates into CASSLVDGSAGGYNEQFF.

This chain links TRBV20-1 with TRBJ1-1; D remains unclear. The germline gives CDR1 DFQATT, CDR2 SNEGSKA (reference sequence). This CDR3 contains 13 residues. The germline V and J ends were trimmed by 1 base and 11 bases, with 17 bases remaining between them. CDR3 nucleotides: TGCAGTGCTAGAGCGCACATTGATCTAATGGCTTTCTTT. This translates into CSARAHIDLMAFF.

The V and J genes are TRBV6-2 or TRBV6-3 and TRBJ1-1; D call uncertain. CDR1 is MNHEY and CDR2 is SVGEGT in the germline V gene. Trimming pared 5 bases from V and 1 base from J, leaving 11 bases between. This CDR3 is built from 14 residues. CDR3 loop: CASSTGRWNTEAFF. The CDR3, as DNA: TGTGCCAGCAGTACCGGGAGGTGGAACACTGAAGCTTTCTTT.

This clonotype has only a few counts. This chain joins TRBV5-1 and TRBJ2-1; D perhaps matches TRBD1 (6 bases). Germline loops: CDR1 SGHRS, CDR2 YFSETQ. The CDR3 contains 13 residues. Trimming took off 4 bases at V and 9 bases at J, with 14 bases between the two ends. CDR3 amino acids: CASSPGQGTEQFF. The CDR3 DNA is TGCGCCAGCAGCCCCGGCCAGGGGACTGAGCAGTTCTTC.

A few counts support this clonotype. The chain employs TRBV7-9 and TRBJ1-5; no definite D call. Germline CDR1 SEHNR, CDR2 FQNEAQ (reference sequence). The CDR3 is 15 amino acids. Trimming shortened V by 5 bases and J by 2 bases, and 13 bases separated the two germline ends. The CDR3 loop reads CASSPDRAGNQPQHF. The DNA for the CDR3 is TGTGCCAGCAGCCCGGATCGGGCAGGCAATCAGCCCCAGCATTTT.

This clonotype was found many times. The J gene is TRBJ2-7, the V gene TRBV10-2; D gene uncertain. The V gene's germline CDR1 is WSHSY and CDR2 SAAADI. V was shortened by 6 bases and J by 0 bases, with 6 bases between the two germline ends. The CDR3 is 12 residues long. The DNA of the CDR3 is TGCGCCAGCAGAGACAACTCCTACGAGCAGTACTTC. This codes for CASRDNSYEQYF.

V is TRBV6-2 or TRBV6-3 and J is TRBJ1-4; 12 positions agree with TRBD1. The CDR3 consists of 14 residues. J was trimmed by 10 bases and V by 5 bases; bases with no gene match: 5. Per the germline V gene, CDR1 is MNHEY and CDR2 is SVGEGT. The CDR3 nucleotides are TGTGCCAGCAGTGCCGGGACAGGGGGCCGAAAACTGTTTTTT. This translates into CASSAGTGGRKLFF.

This clonotype showed up just a few times. The J gene is TRBJ2-3, the V gene TRBV20-1; D uncertain. Per germline, CDR1 DFQATT and CDR2 SNEGSKA (reference sequence). The CDR3 consists of 14 residues. V lost 3 bases and J lost 1, with 11 bases in between. The CDR3 bases are TGCAGTGCTAGGAGGACGCTAGGCACAGATACGCAGTATTTT. Translation gives CSARRTLGTDTQYF.

This clonotype occurred a few times. The V and J genes are TRBV5-1 and TRBJ2-1; possible D gene TRBD1, 6 bases. The germline CDR1 and CDR2 sequences are SGHRS and YFSETQ. The CDR3 covers 16 residues. V lost 0 bases and J 2 bases, leaving 12 bases between the germline ends. CDR3 amino acids: CASSLAGEGAYNEQFF. As DNA, the CDR3 is TGCGCCAGCAGCTTGGCCGGAGAGGGGGCCTACAATGAGCAGTTCTTC. Supplemented by reference TRBV5-1 and TRBJ2-1, the full variable domain reads KAGVTQTPRYLIKTRGQQVTLSCSPISGHRSVSWYQQTPGQGLQFLFEYFSETQRNKGNFPGRFSGRQFSNSRSEMNVSTLELGDSALYLCASSLAGEGAYNEQFFGPGTRLTVL.

This clonotype appeared a few times. J is TRBJ1-2 and V is TRBV6-5, with no clear D. This CDR3 is built from 16 residues. Trimming shortened V by 5 bases and J by 5 bases, and 21 bases separated the two germline ends. The germline gives CDR1 MNHEY, CDR2 SVGAGI. In DNA form, the CDR3 reads TGTGCCAGCAGTCTAAGACTCCTGCCAGGACCTTATGGCTACACCTTC. The encoded protein is CASSLRLLPGPYGYTF.

This clonotype came up a few times. The V call is TRBV12-3 or TRBV12-4, the J call TRBJ1-5, with D unclear. The CDR3 runs to 14 residues. Trimming pared 0 bases from V and 6 bases from J, leaving 9 bases between. This CDR3 reads CASSLASGRQPQHF. The CDR3 nucleotides read TGTGCCAGCAGTTTAGCTAGCGGACGTCAGCCCCAGCATTTT.

This clonotype was detected only a few times. The V gene is TRBV7-2, the J gene TRBJ2-1; D ambiguous. Germline CDR1 is SGHTA and CDR2 is FQGNSA. This CDR3 contains 12 residues. V was pared by 3 bases and J by 7 bases, with 7 bases between. DNA for the CDR3: TGTGCCAGCAGCTTTCTTGGTAATGAGCAGTTCTTC. Its translation: CASSFLGNEQFF.

The table lists this clonotype with a few counts. V and J are TRBV9 and TRBJ2-2, with unresolved D. From germline, CDR1 is SGDLS and CDR2 YYNGEE. V was pared by 1 base and J by 5 bases, with 12 bases between. The CDR3 has 15 residues. The CDR3 bases are TGTGCCAGCAGCGTATTAGGGTCCGGAACCGGGGAGCTGTTTTTT. Encoded protein: CASSVLGSGTGELFF.

The chain carries TRBV5-5 and TRBJ1-2, with D unresolved. Germline V gene lookup returns CDR1 SGHKS and CDR2 YYEKEE (reference sequence). This CDR3 is built from 15 residues. Trimming cost V 0 bases and J 0 bases, with 9 bases left between them. The CDR3 protein is CASSLGIGTNYGYTF. As DNA, the CDR3 is TGTGCCAGCAGCTTGGGTATCGGCACTAACTATGGCTACACCTTC.

The rearrangement uses TRBV7-2 and TRBJ1-6, with TRBD1 as a possible D gene (5 bases). CDR3 length equals 16 residues. The germline gives CDR1 SGHTA, CDR2 FQGNSA. V lost 2 bases to trimming and J lost 2 bases, with 10 bases between them. CDR3 DNA sequence: TGTGCCAGCAGCTTATGGCAGGGCACCTATAATTCACCCCTCCACTTT. Translating gives CASSLWQGTYNSPLHF.